Each of the 14 T cell receptor beta chains below was sequenced from the same sample in a study of T-cell reconstitution after alpha-beta-depleted transplantation in children (dated by TCRdb to 2015 to 2016). The method behind the library was PCR. Sequenced using an Illumina HiSeq 2500. Molecular barcoding was employed in the preparation of TCR libraries, with unique molecular identifiers being used to normalize TCRbeta repertoire quantification. TCRdb itself trimmed the public reads at Q25 with fastp, ran MiXCR and retained productive beta chains. Each CDR3 protein gets just one entry, which takes the most common genes and DNA from the rows behind it. The sample has hundreds of thousands of distinct CDR3 sequences on record, around 16% of them singletons. The ten largest account for roughly 40% of the sample. Reading the label with the study, this specimen's treatment or condition is: allogeneic hematopoietic cell transplantation with graft depleted of TCRalphabeta T cells and CD19 B cells.

The sample in question was PBMCs, mostly from graft donor cells, obtained 360 days after TCRalphabeta/CD19-depleted stem cell transplant. The receptor set was obtained from a male patient aged 2 to 9 who had a stem cell transplant for acute lymphoblastic leukemia, so the T cells may come from the graft donor.

The chain has TRBV10-3 and TRBJ2-3; possibly TRBD2 for D (6 bases). This CDR3 is built from 16 residues. Trimming stripped 3 bases from V and 3 bases from J, with 16 bases between. CDR1 and CDR2 from the germline V gene are ENHRY and SYGVKD. CDR3 nucleotide sequence: TGTGCCATCAGTGATTGGGTGAGCGGGTCGACAGATACGCAGTATTTT. This codes for CAISDWVSGSTDTQYF.

This sequence joins TRBV6-2 or TRBV6-3 and TRBJ2-1; tentative D call: TRBD2 (5 bases). The CDR3 has 15 amino acids. Germline loops: CDR1 MNHEY, CDR2 SVGEGT. With 6 bases removed from V and 2 bases from J, the gap between germline ends came to 14 bases. CDR3 coding DNA: TGTGCCAGCAGCCAGAGCGGCAACCCCTACAATGAGCAGTTCTTC. Amino acids: CASSQSGNPYNEQFF.

The J gene is TRBJ2-1, the V gene TRBV7-3; D remains ambiguous. In germline, CDR1 is SGHTA, CDR2 FQGTGA. The CDR3 spans 16 residues. Trimming took off 5 bases at V and 0 bases at J, with 14 bases between the two ends. As DNA, the CDR3 is TGTGCCAGCAGCCCTCAAACCCCCAGCTCCTACAATGAGCAGTTCTTC. Its translation is CASSPQTPSSYNEQFF.

This clonotype was detected only a few times. The V and J genes are TRBV12-3 or TRBV12-4 and TRBJ2-7, with 7 positions matching TRBD1. V dropped 3 bases and J dropped 2; count of bases not matched to a gene: 4. This CDR3 region has 14 residues. Here the CDR3 DNA reads TGTGCCAGCAGTTTTAGGGACAGTACCTACGAGCAGTACTTC. Its protein product is CASSFRDSTYEQYF.

The V and J genes are TRBV7-6 and TRBJ2-5; TRBD2 agrees at 7 bases. The germline CDR1 and CDR2 sequences are SGHVS and FNYEAQ. With V trimmed by 0 bases and J by 1 base, 2 bases remained unmatched. This CDR3 has 15 residues. The CDR3 loop reads CASSLAGGTQETQYF. CDR3 coding DNA: TGTGCCAGCAGCTTAGCGGGAGGGACCCAAGAGACCCAGTACTTC.

This clonotype came up a few times. The genes are TRBV18 and TRBJ2-4, with 8 nucleotides matching TRBD2. In germline, CDR1 is KGHSH, CDR2 LQKENI. CDR3 length: 15 residues. Germline trimming cut 5 bases from V and 1 base from J; bases unmatched to any gene: 4. Here the CDR3 DNA reads TGTGCCAGCTCAGAGGGGACTAGGGCCAAAAACATTCAGTACTTC. Amino acids: CASSEGTRAKNIQYF.

The DNA for the CDR3 is TGTGCCAGCAGACCTACAGGGGAGGTAGCTTTCTTT. Its translation is CASRPTGEVAFF. The chain couples TRBV28 to TRBJ1-1; TRBD1 agrees at 7 bases. The CDR3 extends over 12 amino acids. V shed 6 bases, J shed 10 bases, and the junction held 8 bases outside the gene matches. CDR1 is MDHEN, CDR2 SYDVKM, per germline. Complete variable domain (other parts from reference TRBV28 and TRBJ1-1): DVKVTQSSRYLVKRTGEKVFLECVQDMDHENMFWYRQDPGLGLRLIYFSYDVKMKEKGDIPEGYSVSREKKERFSLILESASTNQTSMYLCASRPTGEVAFFGQGTRLTVV.

V and J are TRBV21-1 and TRBJ2-5. TRBV21-1 is a pseudogene segment. The CDR3 length is 17 residues. The CDR3 spells CASSKGVGSRYQETQYF. The CDR3 DNA is TGTGCCAGCAGCAAGGGTGTTGGTAGCAGATACCAAGAGACCCAGTACTTC.

The chain couples TRBV27 to TRBJ2-7; D tentatively reads TRBD1 or TRBD2 (6 bases each). The CDR3 is made up of 14 amino acids. From germline, CDR1 is MNHEY and CDR2 SMNVEV (reference sequence). Trimming took 1 base from V and 7 from J, leaving 14 bases between them. CDR3 sequence: CASSLFSGAGEQYF. The CDR3 DNA is TGTGCCAGCAGTTTATTTTCGGGGGCGGGGGAGCAGTACTTC.

This clonotype was detected a few times. V gene TRBV7-2 combines with J gene TRBJ1-2; D gene ambiguous. This CDR3 has 13 residues. Deletions cut 5 bases from V and 7 bases from J, with 14 bases between. Germline CDR1 SGHTA, CDR2 FQGNSA. The CDR3 sequence is CASSNSARVGYTF. CDR3 bases: TGTGCCAGCAGCAATAGCGCTAGGGTTGGCTACACCTTC.

This sequence joins TRBV7-8 and TRBJ2-5; 13 bases align to TRBD2. CDR3 length: 17 amino acids. V lost 4 bases to trimming and J lost 5 bases; unmatched junction nucleotides: 10. The germline gives CDR1 SGHVS, CDR2 FQNEAQ. In DNA, the CDR3 is TGTGCCAGCAGCTCTCGCGGTGGGACTAGCGGGACGGAGACCCAGTACTTC. Its translation: CASSSRGGTSGTETQYF.

This clonotype was found many times. This chain uses TRBV20-1 with TRBJ2-7; 7 bases are shared with TRBD1. Losses at the gene ends were 3 bases for V and 2 bases for J; bases not matched to a gene: 7. The CDR3 runs to 14 residues. Germline lookup yields CDR1 DFQATT and CDR2 SNEGSKA (reference sequence). CDR3 sequence reads: CSASIPGTAYEQYF. The CDR3 bases are TGCAGTGCTAGCATCCCGGGGACAGCCTACGAGCAGTACTTC.

The gene calls are TRBV12-3 or TRBV12-4 and TRBJ1-1; D unclear. CDR3 length: 13 amino acids. V was cut by 6 bases and J by 1 base, with 9 bases left in between. CDR3 nucleotides: TGTGCCAGCAGCCCCGACGGGAACACTGAAGCTTTCTTT. Translation gives CASSPDGNTEAFF.

This sequence joins TRBV29-1 and TRBJ2-5, with 10 bases lining up with TRBD1. The germline V gene has CDR1 SQVTM and CDR2 ANQGSEA. This CDR3 is built from 12 residues. J was trimmed by 2 bases and V by 7 bases; bases with no gene match: 1. CDR3 nucleotides: TGCAGCGCGGACAGGGGGCAAGAGACCCAGTACTTC. This codes for CSADRGQETQYF.